These 12 T cell receptor beta chains came from one sample sequenced in a study of radiation and T cells in renal cell carcinoma. Time point meaning: blood 4 weeks post-SBRT, at nephrectomy. The treatment was: 15 Gy SBRT to primary tumor, nephrectomy 4 weeks later. The table came from immunoSEQ multiplex PCR; TCRdb's copy has only in-frame clones and leaves some out. There are over 120,000 clones in the sample; roughly 90% occur only once, and over 15% lies in the top ten. The sequencing used blood, collected from a patient whose treatment included radiotherapy and nephrectomy. These receptors came from a woman aged 50 to 60 with renal cell carcinoma.

The CDR3 sequence: CAWSDGQTSAASSYNEQFF. The DNA for the CDR3 is TGTGCCTGGAGCGACGGACAGACCTCCGCGGCAAGCTCCTACAATGAGCAGTTCTTC. This sequence joins TRBV30 and TRBJ2-1, with D tentatively TRBD1 (6 bases). Between the trimmed V and J ends, which lost 3 bases and 0 bases, there was a span of 24 bases. This CDR3 comprises 19 residues. The germline V gene has CDR1 GTSNPN and CDR2 SVGIG (reference sequence).

The gene calls are TRBV19 and TRBJ2-3; 7 nucleotides align to TRBD2. CDR1 and CDR2 from the germline V gene are LNHDA and SQIVND (reference sequence). V shed 5 bases and J 2 bases; nucleotides not matched to a gene: 10. The CDR3 sequence is 16 residues long. CDR3 sequence (DNA): TGTGCCAGTAGTCCTGGGCTAGCGGAGATCACAGATACGCAGTATTTT. Its protein is CASSPGLAEITDTQYF.

This rearrangement joins TRBV28 to TRBJ1-2; TRBD1 agrees at 8 bases. V lost 9 bases, J lost 3 bases, and 3 bases stayed unmatched. Germline loops: CDR1 MDHEN, CDR2 SYDVKM. The CDR3 sequence is 12 residues long. Written as DNA, the CDR3 is TGTGCCAGTACGACAGGGGACTATGGCTACACCTTC. This gives the protein CASTTGDYGYTF.

The chain employs TRBV5-4 and TRBJ2-5; D might be TRBD2 (6 bases). The ends were cut back, 6 bases at V and 4 bases at J, with 16 bases in the middle. Germline values: CDR1 SGHNT, CDR2 YYREEE (reference sequence). The CDR3 contains 14 residues. Written as DNA, the CDR3 is TGTGCCAGCACTTCCCGGGACTCCCGAGAGACCCAGTACTTC. Translation: CASTSRDSRETQYF.

V gene TRBV7-8 combines with J gene TRBJ2-5; possibly TRBD1 for D (5 bases). This CDR3 comprises 14 residues. In germline, CDR1 is SGHVS, CDR2 FQNEAQ. Trimming pared 5 bases from V and 5 bases from J, leaving 15 bases between. The CDR3 protein is CASSPTRVAETQYF. The CDR3 bases are TGTGCCAGCAGCCCGACCAGGGTCGCCGAGACCCAGTACTTC. The full variable domain, in which reference TRBV7-8 and TRBJ2-5 provide the parts outside the CDR3, is GAGVSQSPRYKVAKRGQDVALRCDPISGHVSLFWYQQALGQGPEFLTYFQNEAQLDKSGLPSDRFFAERPEGSVSTLKIQRTQQEDSAVYLCASSPTRVAETQYFGPGTRLLVL.

This chain links TRBV5-1 with TRBJ2-1, with 7 bases that match TRBD2. Germline V gene sequence: CDR1 SGHRS, CDR2 YFSETQ. J gave up 9 bases and V 4 bases, and 19 bases lay outside the gene matches. The CDR3 totals 17 residues. CDR3 bases: TGCGCCAGCAGCCCACGTGCCGGCCCGGGAGGCGGTTTTGAGCAGTTCTTC. It yields the protein CASSPRAGPGGGFEQFF.

The rearrangement uses TRBV11-2 and TRBJ2-7, with a possible D match to TRBD1 (5 bases). V lost 7 bases and J 0 bases, leaving 13 bases between the germline ends. Germline assignment: CDR1 SGHAT and CDR2 FQNNGV. The CDR3 has 14 amino acids. CDR3 sequence: CASTYRPPSYEQYF. As DNA, the CDR3 is TGTGCCAGCACCTACAGGCCACCCTCCTACGAGCAGTACTTC.

CDR3 sequence (DNA): TGTGCCAGCAGCATGTTACTCAACACCGGGGAGCTGTTTTTT. This gives the protein CASSMLLNTGELFF. The chain has TRBV21-1 and TRBJ2-2; TRBD2 is the table's D call and was not checked against the DNA. TRBV21-1 is described as a pseudogene. The CDR3 length is 14 residues.

The rearrangement joins TRBV18 to TRBJ1-2; possible D gene TRBD1, 6 bases. V lost 5 bases to trimming and J lost 0 bases, with 13 bases between them. Germline V lookup: CDR1 KGHSH, CDR2 LQKENI. The CDR3 has 15 amino acids. The CDR3 sequence: CASSRGASANYGYTF. The CDR3 DNA reads as TGTGCCAGCTCAAGGGGGGCCTCAGCTAACTATGGCTACACCTTC.

The V gene is TRBV9, the J gene TRBJ1-1, with D uncertain. The CDR3 is 13 amino acids. V was shortened by 0 bases and J by 4 bases, with 7 bases between the two germline ends. Germline CDR1 is SGDLS and CDR2 is YYNGEE. Here the CDR3 reads CASSVDGSTEAFF. CDR3 sequence (DNA): TGTGCCAGCAGCGTAGATGGGAGCACTGAAGCTTTCTTT.

The rearrangement joins TRBV19 to TRBJ2-7, with 13 bases fitting TRBD2. The germline V gene has CDR1 LNHDA and CDR2 SQIVND (reference sequence). This CDR3 spans 18 amino acids. The V gene end was trimmed by 5 bases and the J gene end by 3 bases; junction bases not matched to a gene: 13. The CDR3 nucleotides read TGTGCCAGTAGTCTTTCTGCGGGACTAGCGGGGACATACTACGAGCAGTACTTC. This translates into CASSLSAGLAGTYYEQYF.

The rearrangement uses TRBV6-5 and TRBJ1-4; TRBD1 agrees at 7 bases. J lost 8 bases, V lost 6 bases, and 12 bases had no gene match. In germline, CDR1 is MNHEY, CDR2 SVGAGI. The CDR3 contains 15 residues. The CDR3 sequence is CASSRNRGGEEKLFF. The CDR3 coding sequence is TGTGCCAGCAGCAGGAACAGGGGAGGAGAGGAAAAACTGTTTTTT.